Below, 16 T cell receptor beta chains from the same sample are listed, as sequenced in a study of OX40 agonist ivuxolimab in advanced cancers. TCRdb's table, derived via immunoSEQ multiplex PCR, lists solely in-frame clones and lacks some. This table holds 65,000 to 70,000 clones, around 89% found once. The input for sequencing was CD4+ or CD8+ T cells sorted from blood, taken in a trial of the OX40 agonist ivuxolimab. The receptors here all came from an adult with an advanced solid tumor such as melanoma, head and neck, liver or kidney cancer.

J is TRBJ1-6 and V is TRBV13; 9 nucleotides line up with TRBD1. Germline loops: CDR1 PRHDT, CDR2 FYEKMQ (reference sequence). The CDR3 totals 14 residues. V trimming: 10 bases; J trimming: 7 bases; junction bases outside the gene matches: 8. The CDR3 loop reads CATSLGTGNSPLHF. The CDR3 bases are TGTGCCACCTCTCTAGGGACAGGGAATTCACCCCTCCACTTT.

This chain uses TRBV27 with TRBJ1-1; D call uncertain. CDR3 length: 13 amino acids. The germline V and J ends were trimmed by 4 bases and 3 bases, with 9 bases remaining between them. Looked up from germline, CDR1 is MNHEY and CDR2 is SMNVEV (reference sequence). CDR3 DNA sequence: TGTGCCAGCAGTTACTCCTCGGACACTGAAGCTTTCTTT. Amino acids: CASSYSSDTEAFF.

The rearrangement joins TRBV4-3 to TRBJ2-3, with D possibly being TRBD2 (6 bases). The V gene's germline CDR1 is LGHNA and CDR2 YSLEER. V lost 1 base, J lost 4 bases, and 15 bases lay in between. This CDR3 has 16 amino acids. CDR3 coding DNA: TGCGCCAGCAGCCAAGTGGGTGACGGCGGGGCAGATACGCAGTATTTT. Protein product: CASSQVGDGGADTQYF.

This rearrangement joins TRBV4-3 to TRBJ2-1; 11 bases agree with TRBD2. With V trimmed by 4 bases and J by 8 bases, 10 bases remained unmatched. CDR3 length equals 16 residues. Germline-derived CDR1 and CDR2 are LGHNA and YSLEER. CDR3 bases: TGCGCCAGCAGCCCCGAACTAGCGGGAGTTTTCCATGAGCAGTTCTTC. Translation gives CASSPELAGVFHEQFF.

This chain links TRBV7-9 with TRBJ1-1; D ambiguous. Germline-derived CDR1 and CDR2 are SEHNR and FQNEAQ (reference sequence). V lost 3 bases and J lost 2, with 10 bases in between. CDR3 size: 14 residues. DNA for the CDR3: TGTGCCAGCAGCTTGAAGGGTGTCAACACTGAAGCTTTCTTT. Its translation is CASSLKGVNTEAFF.

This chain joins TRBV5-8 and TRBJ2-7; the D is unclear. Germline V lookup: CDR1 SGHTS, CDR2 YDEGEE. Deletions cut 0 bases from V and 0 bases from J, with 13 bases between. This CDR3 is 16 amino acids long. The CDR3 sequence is CASSLGPPLSSYEQYF. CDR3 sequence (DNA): TGTGCCAGCAGCTTGGGCCCCCCACTGAGCTCCTACGAGCAGTACTTC.

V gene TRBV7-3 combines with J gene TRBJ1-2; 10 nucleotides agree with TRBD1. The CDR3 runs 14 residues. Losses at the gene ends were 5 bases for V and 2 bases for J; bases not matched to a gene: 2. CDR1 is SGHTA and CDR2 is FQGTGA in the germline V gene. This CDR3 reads CASSPGQGNYGYTF. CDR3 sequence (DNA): TGTGCCAGCAGCCCGGGACAGGGGAACTATGGCTACACCTTC.

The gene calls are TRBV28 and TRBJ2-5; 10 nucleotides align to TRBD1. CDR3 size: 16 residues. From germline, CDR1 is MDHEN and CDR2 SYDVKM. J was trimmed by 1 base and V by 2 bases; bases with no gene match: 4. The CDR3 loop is CASSLGRTGGQETQYF. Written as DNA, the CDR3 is TGTGCCAGCAGTTTAGGCCGGACAGGGGGCCAAGAGACCCAGTACTTC.

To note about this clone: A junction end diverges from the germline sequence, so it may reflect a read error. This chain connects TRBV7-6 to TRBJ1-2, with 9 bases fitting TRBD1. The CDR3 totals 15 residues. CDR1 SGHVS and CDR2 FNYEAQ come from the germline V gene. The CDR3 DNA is TGTGCCAACAGCCCGACAGGGGGAAGTAACTATGGCTACACCTTC. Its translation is CANSPTGGSNYGYTF.

CDR3 loop: CASSPGVKSYNEQFF. The CDR3 nucleotides read TGTGCCAGCAGTCCAGGGGTGAAGTCCTACAATGAGCAGTTCTTC. This rearrangement joins TRBV2 to TRBJ2-1, with D tentatively TRBD1 (6 bases). CDR3 length: 15 residues. Germline values: CDR1 SNHLY, CDR2 FYNNEI. Trimming pared 5 bases from V and 1 base from J, leaving 12 bases between.

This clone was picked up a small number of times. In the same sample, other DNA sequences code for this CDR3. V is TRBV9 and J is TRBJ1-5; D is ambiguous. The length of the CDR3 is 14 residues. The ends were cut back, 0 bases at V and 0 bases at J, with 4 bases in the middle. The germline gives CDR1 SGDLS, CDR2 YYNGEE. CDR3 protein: CASSVGGSNQPQHF. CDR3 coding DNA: TGTGCCAGCAGCGTAGGGGGTAGCAATCAGCCCCAGCATTTT.

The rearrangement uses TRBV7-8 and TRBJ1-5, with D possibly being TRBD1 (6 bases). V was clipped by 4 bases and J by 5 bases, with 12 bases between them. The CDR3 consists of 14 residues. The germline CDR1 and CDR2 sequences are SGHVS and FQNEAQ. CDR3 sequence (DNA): TGTGCCAGCAGCTCAATGGGGGGGCATCAGCCCCAGCATTTT. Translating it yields CASSSMGGHQPQHF. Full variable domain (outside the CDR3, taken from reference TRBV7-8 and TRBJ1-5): GAGVSQSPRYKVAKRGQDVALRCDPISGHVSLFWYQQALGQGPEFLTYFQNEAQLDKSGLPSDRFFAERPEGSVSTLKIQRTQQEDSAVYLCASSSMGGHQPQHFGDGTRLSIL.

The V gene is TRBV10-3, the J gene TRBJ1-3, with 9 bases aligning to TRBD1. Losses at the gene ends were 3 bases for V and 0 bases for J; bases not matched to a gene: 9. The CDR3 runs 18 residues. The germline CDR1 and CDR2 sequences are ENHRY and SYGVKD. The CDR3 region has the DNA TGTGCCATCAGTGAATATGGGACAGGGTTAAGCTCTGGAAACACCATATATTTT. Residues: CAISEYGTGLSSGNTIYF.

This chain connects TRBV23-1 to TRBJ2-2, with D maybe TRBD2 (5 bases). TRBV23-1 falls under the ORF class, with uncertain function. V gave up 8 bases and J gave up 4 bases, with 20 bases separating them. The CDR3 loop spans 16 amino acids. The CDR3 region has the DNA TGCGCCAGCGATCTTGGGTCGGACTCGGGCACCGGGGAGCTGTTTTTT. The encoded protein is CASDLGSDSGTGELFF.

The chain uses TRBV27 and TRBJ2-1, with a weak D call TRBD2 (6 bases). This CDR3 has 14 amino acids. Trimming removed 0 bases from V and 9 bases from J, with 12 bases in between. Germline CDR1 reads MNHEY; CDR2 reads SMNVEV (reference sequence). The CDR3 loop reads CASSLSGGETEQFF. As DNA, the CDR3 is TGTGCCAGCAGTTTATCAGGCGGGGAGACTGAGCAGTTCTTC.

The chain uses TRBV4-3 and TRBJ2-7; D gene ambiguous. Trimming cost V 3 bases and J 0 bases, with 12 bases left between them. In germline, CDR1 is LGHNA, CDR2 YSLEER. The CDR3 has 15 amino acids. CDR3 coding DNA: TGCGCCAGCAGCCAGGGTCTTTTCAACTCCTACGAGCAGTACTTC. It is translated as CASSQGLFNSYEQYF.